One and the same sample provided the 26 T cell receptor beta chains below, sequenced in a study of CD8+ T cells in alopecia areata. Treatment specified: oral pan-JAK inhibitor, 5-10 mg twice daily. cDNA reverse transcribed from extracted RNA served as the sequencing template. Here immunoSEQ multiplex PCR was the method, and the copy in TCRdb shows in-frame clones only, minus some. Of fewer than 250,000 clones in the sample, approximately 60% were seen once. The material sequenced was CD4+ T cells sorted from blood, taken at week 4, from a patient treated with tofacitinib. These receptors all come from a human donor with alopecia areata.

The chain employs TRBV7-3 and TRBJ2-5; maybe TRBD1 (5 bases). Germline V CDR1 and CDR2: SGHTA, FQGTGA. Trimming removed 5 bases from V and 4 bases from J, with 11 bases in between. The CDR3 covers 13 residues. CDR3 in DNA: TGTGCCAGCAGCAGACAGAGGCGAGAGACCCAGTACTTC. It yields the protein CASSRQRRETQYF. Full variable domain (missing parts from reference TRBV7-3 and TRBJ2-5): GAGVSQTPSNKVTEKGKYVELRCDPISGHTALYWYRQSLGQGPEFLIYFQGTGAADDSGLPNDRFFAVRPEGSVSTLKIQRTERGDSAVYLCASSRQRRETQYFGPGTRLLVL.

The V gene is TRBV11-2, the J gene TRBJ2-1; D gene ambiguous. Trimming shortened V by 4 bases and J by 6 bases, and 7 bases separated the two germline ends. The CDR3 extends over 12 amino acids. CDR1 and CDR2 (germline): SGHAT, FQNNGV. CDR3 in amino acids: CASSYQINEQFF. CDR3 bases: TGTGCCAGCAGCTACCAAATCAATGAGCAGTTCTTC.

The V call is TRBV23-1, the J call TRBJ1-2; 8 bases agree with TRBD1. TRBV23-1 is identified as an open reading frame with a role that is uncertain. The CDR3 sequence is 15 residues long. V shed 8 bases and J 0 bases; nucleotides not matched to a gene: 8. The CDR3 loop reads CASLQGALANYGYTF. Written as DNA, the CDR3 is TGCGCCAGCCTTCAGGGGGCCCTAGCTAACTATGGCTACACCTTC.

This sequence joins TRBV30 and TRBJ2-4; possibly TRBD1 or TRBD2 for D (5 bases each). CDR3 length: 14 amino acids. The ends were cut back, 0 bases at V and 6 bases at J, with 12 bases in the middle. The germline V gene has CDR1 GTSNPN and CDR2 SVGIG (reference sequence). The CDR3 region is CAWSVTGDRNIQYF. The CDR3 DNA reads TGTGCCTGGAGTGTAACTGGGGACCGAAACATTCAGTACTTC.

V gene TRBV5-1 combines with J gene TRBJ2-1, with D possibly matching TRBD1 (5 bases). Germline V gives CDR1 SGHRS, CDR2 YFSETQ. V lost 7 bases, J lost 5 bases, and 13 bases lay in between. This CDR3 spans 13 amino acids. Written as DNA, the CDR3 is TGCGCCAGCGCCTCACAGGCACACAATGAGCAGTTCTTC. It yields the protein CASASQAHNEQFF.

This clone has a handful of counts. The gene calls are TRBV29-1 and TRBJ2-1; D gene unclear. V shed 6 bases and J shed 4 bases, with 10 bases lying between them. The germline V gene has CDR1 SQVTM and CDR2 ANQGSEA. The CDR3 runs to 12 residues. The CDR3 here is CSVLWLYNEQFF. The CDR3 DNA is TGCAGCGTCTTATGGCTGTACAATGAGCAGTTCTTC.

This clone has a handful of counts. The rearrangement joins TRBV29-1 to TRBJ2-7; D perhaps matches TRBD2 (6 bases). CDR1 and CDR2 from the germline V gene are SQVTM and ANQGSEA. There are 11 residues in the CDR3. Trimming removed 3 bases from V and 5 bases from J, with 8 bases in between. The CDR3 DNA reads TGCAGCGTTGAGCGGGGAGACGAGCAGTACTTC. Its protein product is CSVERGDEQYF.

Only one count was recorded for this clone. This rearrangement joins TRBV5-4 to TRBJ2-5; D not certain. CDR3 length: 11 amino acids. V lost 4 bases and J 2 bases, leaving 3 bases between the germline ends. Per the germline V gene, CDR1 is SGHNT and CDR2 is YYREEE (reference sequence). This CDR3 reads CASSRQETQYF. Here the CDR3 DNA reads TGTGCCAGCAGCCGTCAAGAGACCCAGTACTTC.

The chain links TRBV29-1 to TRBJ2-7; D possibly uses TRBD1 or TRBD2 (5 bases each). Deletions cut 1 base from V and 5 bases from J, with 15 bases between. The germline CDR1 and CDR2 sequences are SQVTM and ANQGSEA. CDR3 length: 14 amino acids. CDR3 amino acids: CSVEVSGWENEQYF. CDR3 DNA: TGCAGCGTTGAAGTCTCAGGGTGGGAGAACGAGCAGTACTTC.

CDR3 sequence (DNA): TGTGCCAGCAGCTTATCCAGTTTAAACAATCAGCCCCAGCATTTT. This gives the protein CASSLSSLNNQPQHF. The chain recombines TRBV7-2 with TRBJ1-5; no definite D call. There are 15 residues in the CDR3. V was clipped by 2 bases and J by 3 bases, with 11 bases between them. Germline CDR1 SGHTA, CDR2 FQGNSA.

The V gene is TRBV28, the J gene TRBJ1-5; the D gene is possibly TRBD1 (5 bases). There are 13 residues in the CDR3. The ends were cut back, 1 base at V and 5 bases at J, with 6 bases in the middle. Germline V lookup: CDR1 MDHEN, CDR2 SYDVKM. The CDR3 is CASSLLGDQPQHF. In DNA form, the CDR3 reads TGTGCCAGCAGTTTATTGGGGGATCAGCCCCAGCATTTT. Drawing the rest from reference TRBV28 and TRBJ1-5, the complete variable domain is DVKVTQSSRYLVKRTGEKVFLECVQDMDHENMFWYRQDPGLGLRLIYFSYDVKMKEKGDIPEGYSVSREKKERFSLILESASTNQTSMYLCASSLLGDQPQHFGDGTRLSIL.

In this sample, this clone turned up a few times. The rearrangement links TRBV29-1 to TRBJ2-7, with 7 bases that match TRBD1. The CDR3 length is 14 residues. Germline CDR1 SQVTM, CDR2 ANQGSEA. V dropped 5 bases and J dropped 1; count of bases not matched to a gene: 8. CDR3 nucleotides: TGCAGCGTTTCATCCGGCAGGGGGTCCTACGAGCAGTACTTC. Its protein is CSVSSGRGSYEQYF.

The chain recombines TRBV5-1 with TRBJ2-1, with 7 positions matching TRBD2. The junction had 9 bases not matched to a gene; V was cut back by 0 bases and J by 9 bases. The CDR3 extends over 15 amino acids. The germline V gene encodes CDR1 SGHRS and CDR2 YFSETQ. CDR3 DNA sequence: TGCGCCAGCAGCTTGGCCGCGGGAGTGGTAAGTGAGCAGTTCTTC. Its protein is CASSLAAGVVSEQFF.

The V call is TRBV2, the J call TRBJ2-7, with D uncertain. The V and J ends lost 6 bases and 0 bases respectively, with 9 bases between them. Per the germline V gene, CDR1 is SNHLY and CDR2 is FYNNEI. There are 13 residues in the CDR3. CDR3 bases: TGTGCCAGCAGGCTAACAGACTCCTACGAGCAGTACTTC. Protein: CASRLTDSYEQYF.

This clone occurred a few times. The chain couples TRBV2 to TRBJ1-2; D might be TRBD1 (5 bases). From germline, CDR1 is SNHLY and CDR2 FYNNEI. The V end was cut by 3 bases, the J end by 8 bases, with 7 bases between. This CDR3 region has 11 residues. DNA for the CDR3: TGTGCCAGCAGTGACAGGGCCGGCTACACCTTC. Protein: CASSDRAGYTF.

V is TRBV6-5 and J is TRBJ1-2, with D unresolved. The CDR3 covers 13 residues. V gave up 5 bases and J gave up 0 bases, with 7 bases separating them. CDR1 MNHEY and CDR2 SVGAGI come from the germline V gene. The CDR3 nucleotides are TGTGCCAGCAGTCCTCACGCTAACTATGGCTACACCTTC. Translation gives CASSPHANYGYTF.

The chain employs TRBV30 and TRBJ2-7, with TRBD2 identical over 13 bases. CDR1 and CDR2 from the germline V gene are GTSNPN and SVGIG (reference sequence). V lost 0 bases, J lost 1 base, and 12 bases stayed unmatched. This CDR3 region has 19 residues. In DNA form, the CDR3 reads TGTGCCTGGAGTGTACGATCCGGGACTAGCGGGACTTCATCCTACGAGCAGTACTTC. Translated, it gives CAWSVRSGTSGTSSYEQYF.

The rearrangement uses TRBV30 and TRBJ2-7, with 7 nucleotides matching TRBD2. Germline V gives CDR1 GTSNPN, CDR2 SVGIG (reference sequence). The CDR3 length is 15 residues. V gave up 3 bases and J gave up 5 bases; unmatched junction bases: 13. In DNA form, the CDR3 reads TGTGCCTGGAGGCTAAAGGGCGGGAGAAACCACGAGCAGTACTTC. Amino acid sequence: CAWRLKGGRNHEQYF.

This clone came up many times. The chain is built from TRBV7-2 and TRBJ2-7; D not resolved. Germline V gene lookup returns CDR1 SGHTA and CDR2 FQGNSA. The germline V and J ends were trimmed by 3 bases and 7 bases, with 16 bases remaining between them. This CDR3 is built from 14 residues. CDR3 nucleotide sequence: TGTGCCAGCAGCTTTGGGTCCTCGGCCGGGGAGCAGTACTTC. Translation: CASSFGSSAGEQYF. Combining the CDR3 with reference TRBV7-2 and TRBJ2-7 gives the whole variable domain GAGVSQSPSNKVTEKGKDVELRCDPISGHTALYWYRQSLGQGLEFLIYFQGNSAPDKSGLPSDRFSAERTGGSVSTLTIQRTQQEDSAVYLCASSFGSSAGEQYFGPGTRLTVT.

This chain connects TRBV5-4 to TRBJ2-7; D is possibly TRBD1 (6 bases). From germline, CDR1 is SGHNT and CDR2 YYREEE (reference sequence). CDR3 length: 14 amino acids. The ends were cut back, 2 bases at V and 2 bases at J, with 11 bases in the middle. The CDR3 loop reads CASSLQGFTYEQYF. The CDR3 nucleotides are TGTGCCAGCAGCTTACAGGGTTTTACCTACGAGCAGTACTTC.

Regarding this clone: One junction end disagrees with the germline gene, perhaps due to a read error. The V and J genes are TRBV30 and TRBJ1-2, with no clear D. The CDR3 length is 13 residues. Germline CDR1 is GTSNPN and CDR2 is SVGIG (reference sequence). In DNA form, the CDR3 reads TGTACCTGGAGTTCACGGGTAATCGAGGGCTACACCTTC. Translated: CTWSSRVIEGYTF.

The gene calls are TRBV6-1 and TRBJ1-2; 8 bases agree with TRBD1. Per germline, CDR1 MNHNS and CDR2 SASEGT. The CDR3 is 15 residues long. V shed 7 bases and J 0 bases; nucleotides not matched to a gene: 7. CDR3 coding DNA: TGTGCCAGCAATAACCAGGGGGCGGCTAACTATGGCTACACCTTC. Its protein is CASNNQGAANYGYTF.

The chain joins TRBV7-2 to TRBJ2-7; 11 bases are shared with TRBD2. Germline V lookup: CDR1 SGHTA, CDR2 FQGNSA. The CDR3 length is 15 residues. Trimming cost V 0 bases and J 5 bases; bases outside gene matches: 3. CDR3 sequence reads: CASSLALAGGHEQYF. The CDR3 DNA follows: TGTGCCAGCAGCTTAGCTCTAGCGGGAGGTCACGAGCAGTACTTC.

This clone was detected a few times. The chain combines TRBV29-1 with TRBJ2-1; maybe TRBD1 (5 bases). The CDR3 loop spans 14 amino acids. Germline V gene sequence: CDR1 SQVTM, CDR2 ANQGSEA. Trimming pared 1 base from V and 8 bases from J, leaving 15 bases between. In DNA form, the CDR3 reads TGCAGCGTTGAAGTGGGGCTACACAGCGATGAGCAGTTCTTC. Translating it yields CSVEVGLHSDEQFF.

This clone was seen once. The chain carries TRBV18 and TRBJ1-2, with 7 bases identical to TRBD1. The CDR3 length is 15 residues. V lost 1 base and J lost 8; bases outside the gene matches: 10. Looked up from germline, CDR1 is KGHSH and CDR2 is LQKENI. CDR3 sequence reads: CASSPLEGGAEGYTF. CDR3 coding DNA: TGTGCCAGCTCACCACTAGAAGGGGGCGCGGAGGGCTACACCTTC.

The chain joins TRBV29-1 to TRBJ2-7; either TRBD1 or TRBD2 may fit D (5 bases each). CDR3 length equals 15 residues. The V gene lost 4 bases and the J gene lost 5 bases, with 21 bases spanning the gap. CDR1 and CDR2 from the germline V gene are SQVTM and ANQGSEA. CDR3 coding DNA: TGCAGCGTTGTGGGGCCGGCGGGTGTGGGCCACGAGCAGTACTTC. It encodes CSVVGPAGVGHEQYF.